What follows describes a single T cell receptor (beta chain). The sample belongs to a study of control samples from healthy donors and cancer patients. J was trimmed by 3 bases and V by 3 bases; bases with no gene match: 4. CDR1 and CDR2 (germline): KGHDR, SFDVKD. This CDR3 comprises 15 residues. The data were produced by immunoSEQ multiplex PCR, yet TCRdb's version contains in-frame clones alone and is incomplete. The sample consists of some 140,000 clones, 94% of them appearing once. The V gene is TRBV24-1, the J gene TRBJ1-5, with 7 bases lining up with TRBD1. The TCR originated in a man in his forties in good health. Sequencing used blood. The CDR3 is CATSDATGSNQPQHF. The DNA for the CDR3 is TGTGCCACCAGTGATGCGACAGGGTCCAATCAGCCCCAGCATTTT.